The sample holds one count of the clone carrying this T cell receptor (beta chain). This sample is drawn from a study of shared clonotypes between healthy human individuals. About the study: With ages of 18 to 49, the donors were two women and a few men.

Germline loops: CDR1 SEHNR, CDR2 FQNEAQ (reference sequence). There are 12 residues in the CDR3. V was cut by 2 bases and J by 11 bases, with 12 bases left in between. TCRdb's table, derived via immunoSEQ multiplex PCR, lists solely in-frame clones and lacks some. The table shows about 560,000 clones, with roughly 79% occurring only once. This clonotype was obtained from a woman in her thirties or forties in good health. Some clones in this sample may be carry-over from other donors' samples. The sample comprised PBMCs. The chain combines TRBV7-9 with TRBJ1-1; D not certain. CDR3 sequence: CASSLKTGSAFF. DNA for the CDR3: TGTGCCAGCAGCTTAAAAACGGGGAGTGCTTTCTTT.